Below, 23 T cell receptor beta chains from the same sample are listed, as sequenced in a study of metastatic and nonmetastatic thyroid tumors. Not a single patient had been given any form of treatment at any point before undergoing thyroid surgery. TCRdb reassembled clones from the PCR reads with MiXCR. Altogether about 40,000 clones are present, roughly 13% being singletons, with the ten largest covering over 7.5%. The sample consisted of blood. These receptors were collected from a female donor with papillary thyroid cancer or a benign thyroid nodule (not recorded which). Some clones in this sample may be carry-over from other donors' samples.

This clone turned up a few times. This chain uses TRBV9 with TRBJ2-2; tentatively, D is TRBD1 or TRBD2 (5 bases each). In germline, CDR1 is SGDLS, CDR2 YYNGEE. There are 16 residues in the CDR3. V was trimmed by 0 bases and J by 2 bases, leaving 11 bases between them. The CDR3 DNA follows: TGTGCCAGCAGCGTAGGGGTGGGGGTAAACACCGGGGAGCTGTTTTTT. It specifies CASSVGVGVNTGELFF. Combining the CDR3 with reference TRBV9 and TRBJ2-2 gives the whole variable domain DSGVTQTPKHLITATGQRVTLRCSPRSGDLSVYWYQQSLDQGLQFLIQYYNGEERAKGNILERFSAQQFPDLHSELNLSSLELGDSALYFCASSVGVGVNTGELFFGEGSRLTVL.

In its sample, this clone was seen many times. The rearrangement joins TRBV18 to TRBJ2-7; D remains unclear. CDR3 length: 14 amino acids. The V gene lost 2 bases and the J gene lost 3 bases, with 11 bases spanning the gap. Germline loops: CDR1 KGHSH, CDR2 LQKENI. DNA for the CDR3: TGTGCCAGCTCACCATCCCAGGAGTTCTACGAGCAGTACTTC. Amino acids: CASSPSQEFYEQYF.

In DNA form, the CDR3 reads TGTGCCACCAGCAGAGATCTAACCCAGACCGGCTACACCTTC. This gives the protein CATSRDLTQTGYTF. This sequence joins TRBV15 and TRBJ1-2; no clear D. Between the trimmed V and J ends, which lost 0 bases and 8 bases, there was a span of 13 bases. The germline V gene has CDR1 LNHNV and CDR2 YYDKDF (reference sequence). This CDR3 has 14 residues.

This clone was counted at least ten times. The V gene is TRBV5-6, the J gene TRBJ2-7; 11 nucleotides align to TRBD2. The junction had 1 base not matched to a gene; V was cut back by 1 base and J by 4 bases. Per the germline V gene, CDR1 is SGHDT and CDR2 is YYEEEE. CDR3 length: 14 residues. The CDR3 DNA reads as TGTGCCAGCAGCTTGACTAGCGGGAGTTACGAGCAGTACTTC. Encoded protein: CASSLTSGSYEQYF.

In this sample, this clone turned up many times. The DNA of the CDR3 is TGCAGCGGCGCCCGGGACAGCCGAAACTATGGCTACACCTTC. Amino acids: CSGARDSRNYGYTF. V and J are TRBV29-1 and TRBJ1-2; TRBD1 agrees at 7 bases. V shed 7 bases and J 2 bases; nucleotides not matched to a gene: 10. This CDR3 has 14 amino acids. Germline-derived CDR1 and CDR2 are SQVTM and ANQGSEA.

In this sample, this clone turned up many times. The chain has TRBV6-1 and TRBJ2-7; D possibly corresponds to TRBD2 (6 bases). Trimming removed 4 bases at V and 7 bases at J, with 8 bases between. The CDR3 covers 11 residues. Germline CDR1 reads MNHNS; CDR2 reads SASEGT. CDR3 sequence (DNA): TGTGCCAGCAGTGGGGGGAGGGAGCAGTACTTC. This gives the protein CASSGGREQYF.

This clone came up many times. A read error may be the cause here, since a much bigger clone is one base away. This sample also contains other DNA sequences that code for the same CDR3. This chain joins TRBV5-1 and TRBJ1-1; 7 bases map to TRBD1. The CDR3 contains 14 residues. The germline V gene has CDR1 SGHRS and CDR2 YFSETQ. This CDR3 is CASSLLTGRTEAFF. The CDR3 bases are TGCGCCAGCAGCTTACTGACAGGGAGAACTGAAGCTTTCTTC.

In this sample, this clone turned up many times. V gene TRBV3-1 combines with J gene TRBJ2-5; no reliable D call. The V end was cut by 3 bases, the J end by 2 bases, with 7 bases between. From germline, CDR1 is LGHDT and CDR2 YNNKEL (reference sequence). CDR3 size: 13 residues. This CDR3 is CASSQGPQETQYF. CDR3 bases: TGTGCCAGCAGCCAGGGCCCACAAGAGACCCAGTACTTC.

Many counts were recorded for this clone. This rearrangement joins TRBV6-1 to TRBJ2-5; D not certain. The CDR3 totals 11 residues. Germline lookup yields CDR1 MNHNS and CDR2 SASEGT. V gave up 6 bases and J gave up 5 bases, with 7 bases separating them. The CDR3 loop is CASRLVETQYF. CDR3 nucleotide sequence: TGTGCCAGCAGGCTAGTGGAGACCCAGTACTTC.

This clone was counted a few times. The J gene is TRBJ2-7, the V gene TRBV27, with a possible D match to TRBD2 (5 bases). V was shortened by 5 bases and J by 4 bases, with 21 bases between the two germline ends. Germline-derived CDR1 and CDR2 are MNHEY and SMNVEV (reference sequence). CDR3 length equals 16 residues. CDR3 bases: TGTGCCAGCAGTCCCCGCCGTATCGGGCGGACTTACGAGCAGTACTTC. Amino acids: CASSPRRIGRTYEQYF.

This clone appeared many times. The V call is TRBV4-2, the J call TRBJ2-1; D is perhaps TRBD1 (5 bases). The CDR3 covers 14 residues. Germline lookup yields CDR1 LGHNA and CDR2 YNFKEQ. V was shortened by 3 bases and J by 7 bases, with 13 bases between the two germline ends. The CDR3 reads CASSHEGSGNEQFF. As DNA, the CDR3 is TGTGCCAGCAGCCATGAAGGGTCAGGGAATGAGCAGTTCTTC.

This clone was detected ten times or more. This chain connects TRBV28 to TRBJ1-6, with 7 bases lining up with TRBD1. V lost 8 bases, J lost 2 bases, and 6 bases stayed unmatched. CDR3 size: 15 residues. Per germline, CDR1 MDHEN and CDR2 SYDVKM. CDR3 loop: CASGTQGAYNSPLHF. CDR3 bases: TGTGCCAGCGGAACTCAGGGGGCCTATAATTCACCCCTCCACTTT.

The chain joins TRBV7-3 to TRBJ1-1, with a tentative D call TRBD1 (5 bases). Looked up from germline, CDR1 is SGHTA and CDR2 is FQGTGA. The CDR3 has 13 amino acids. Between the trimmed V and J ends, which lost 5 bases and 1 base, there was a span of 8 bases. DNA of the CDR3: TGTGCCAGCAGCAAAGACAGGAACACTGAAGCTTTCTTT. The encoded protein is CASSKDRNTEAFF.

The chain has TRBV30 and TRBJ2-7; D remains unclear. V was shortened by 0 bases and J by 3 bases, with 15 bases between the two germline ends. The germline CDR1 and CDR2 sequences are GTSNPN and SVGIG (reference sequence). This CDR3 is built from 15 residues. CDR3 DNA: TGTGCCTGGAGTGTCGGCTACCTGGTTGACTACGAGCAGTACTTC. It codes for CAWSVGYLVDYEQYF.

This clone was picked up many times. The chain combines TRBV28 with TRBJ1-5; TRBD1 matches 7 bases. Germline assignment: CDR1 MDHEN and CDR2 SYDVKM. V lost 5 bases to trimming and J lost 6 bases; unmatched junction nucleotides: 10. The CDR3 spans 15 residues. This CDR3 is CASSTSRQGGQPQHF. CDR3 nucleotides: TGTGCCAGCAGTACTTCACGACAGGGAGGTCAGCCCCAGCATTTT.

In this sample, this clone turned up a few times. The chain has TRBV28 and TRBJ2-1; no definite D call. Germline CDR1 MDHEN, CDR2 SYDVKM. CDR3 size: 12 residues. V gave up 2 bases and J gave up 8 bases, with 7 bases separating them. The CDR3 DNA is TGTGCCAGCAGTTTAGTCTGGGATGAGCAGTTCTTC. It codes for CASSLVWDEQFF.

This clone has more than one count but fewer than ten. This may arise from a read error, as a much more abundant clone is one base away. The V and J genes are TRBV11-1 and TRBJ1-1, with TRBD1 matching 10 bases. The CDR3 sequence is 16 residues long. The germline gives CDR1 SGHAT, CDR2 FQDESV (reference sequence). The CDR3 DNA reads as TGTGCCAGCAAGGGGGACAGGGGCGAGAAGAACACTGGAGCTTTCTTT. Translation: CASKGDRGEKNTGAFF.

This clone was seen a few times. The chain joins TRBV12-3 or TRBV12-4 to TRBJ2-1; D is unresolved. Trimming pared 1 base from V and 6 bases from J, leaving 7 bases between. The CDR3 is 13 amino acids. Here the CDR3 reads CASSLGQINEQFF. The DNA for the CDR3 is TGTGCCAGCAGTTTAGGACAAATCAATGAGCAGTTCTTC.

Ten or more counts support this clone. The chain uses TRBV5-1 and TRBJ2-2; 8 bases fit TRBD2. V lost 5 bases and J lost 5; bases outside the gene matches: 11. From germline, CDR1 is SGHRS and CDR2 YFSETQ. CDR3 size: 16 residues. CDR3 DNA: TGCGCCAGCAGTCTGGCGGGGGGTACCTGGACCGGGGAGCTGTTTTTT. Encoded protein: CASSLAGGTWTGELFF.

This clone was recorded many times. This chain connects TRBV9 to TRBJ2-1, with 7 bases that match TRBD2. The CDR3 contains 16 residues. The junction had 12 bases not matched to a gene; V was cut back by 0 bases and J by 9 bases. Germline loops: CDR1 SGDLS, CDR2 YYNGEE. This chain's CDR3 is CASSVGWRESLGEQFF. The CDR3 DNA reads as TGTGCCAGCAGCGTAGGGTGGCGGGAGAGCCTGGGTGAGCAGTTCTTC.

Regarding this clone: An end of the junction does not agree with germline; a read error may underlie this. The same CDR3 can be traced to other DNA sequences in this sample. The chain recombines TRBV7-2 with TRBJ1-1, with no clear D. The CDR3 is 13 residues long. Germline loops: CDR1 SGHTA, CDR2 FQGNSA. DNA for the CDR3: TGTGCCAGCAGATACGGACGGAACACTGAGGCTTTCTTT. As protein: CASRYGRNTEAFF.

This clone was recorded many times. The V and J genes are TRBV27 and TRBJ2-7; 7 bases map to TRBD1. V was clipped by 4 bases and J by 4 bases; unmatched bases: 10. This CDR3 is built from 15 residues. Per germline, CDR1 MNHEY and CDR2 SMNVEV (reference sequence). CDR3 loop: CASSSLRDSFYEQYF. The CDR3 nucleotides are TGTGCCAGCAGTTCCCTCCGGGACAGCTTTTACGAGCAGTACTTC.

The table lists this clone with many counts. This sequence joins TRBV25-1 and TRBJ2-2; 8 nucleotides align to TRBD1. Germline trimming cut 7 bases from V and 6 bases from J; bases unmatched to any gene: 4. Germline-derived CDR1 and CDR2 are MGHDK and SYGVNS. The CDR3 covers 13 residues. The CDR3 sequence: CASTDRAAGELFF. CDR3 nucleotide sequence: TGTGCCAGCACGGACAGGGCGGCCGGGGAGCTGTTTTTT.